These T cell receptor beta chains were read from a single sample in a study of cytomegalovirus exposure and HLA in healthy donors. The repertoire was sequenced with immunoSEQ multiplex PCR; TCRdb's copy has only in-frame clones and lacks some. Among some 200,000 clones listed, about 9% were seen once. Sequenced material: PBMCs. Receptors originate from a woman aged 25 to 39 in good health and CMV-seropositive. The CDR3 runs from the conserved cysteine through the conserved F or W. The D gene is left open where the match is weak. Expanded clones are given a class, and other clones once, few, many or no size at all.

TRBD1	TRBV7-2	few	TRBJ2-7	TGTGCCAGCAGCTTAGCCAGGGGGCCCTACGAGCAGTACTTC	CASSLARGPYEQYF
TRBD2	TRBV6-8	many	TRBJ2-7	TGTGCCAGCACCTATAGGGGGGGTAGCGGGGGAACCTACGAGCAGTACTTC	CASTYRGGSGGTYEQYF
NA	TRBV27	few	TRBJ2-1	TGTGCCAGCAGTTTTTCTAGGATGGAAGGTGAGCAGTTCTTC	CASSFSRMEGEQFF
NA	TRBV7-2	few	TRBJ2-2	TGTGCCAGCAGCTTAGCCTTAGCGGAGGCGGGACGCGGGGAGCTGTTTTTT	CASSLALAEAGRGELFF
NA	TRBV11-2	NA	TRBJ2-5	TGTGCCAGCAGCTTAACCGGGGAGACCCAGTACTTC	CASSLTGETQYF
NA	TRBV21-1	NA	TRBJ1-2	TGTGCCAGCAGCGGGTCTAGACGCTTAACTAACTATGGCTACACCTTC	CASSGSRRLTNYGYTF
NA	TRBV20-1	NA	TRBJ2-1	TGCAGTGCTACATTGACGGGATGGCGGTTCTTC	CSATLTGWRFF
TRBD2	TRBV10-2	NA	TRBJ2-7	TGCGCCAGCAGACTACAACCGGGAGGAGAAGAGCAGTACTTC	CASRLQPGGEEQYF
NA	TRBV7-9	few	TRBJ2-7	TGTGCCAGCAGCTTAATCGGCGCAGGGGATAATGGGGACTTC	CASSLIGAGDNGDF
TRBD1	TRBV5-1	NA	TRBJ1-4	TGCGCCAGCGGACAGGGCGCACCAAATGAAAAACTGTTTTTT	CASGQGAPNEKLFF
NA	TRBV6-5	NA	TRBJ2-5	TGTGCCAGCAGTTACTCGGGCCGAGCGGGGACCCAGTACTTC	CASSYSGRAGTQYF
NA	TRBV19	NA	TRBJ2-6	TGTGCCAGTAGTTCACAGGGTTCTGGGGCCAACGTCCTGACTTTC	CASSSQGSGANVLTF
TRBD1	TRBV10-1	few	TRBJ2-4	TGCGCCAGCAGTGAGTCTAGAGGGGGCAGGAACATTCAGTACTTC	CASSESRGGRNIQYF
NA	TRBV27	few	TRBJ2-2	TGTGCCAGCAGTCCCTTCTTCCTCGGCGGGGAGCTGTTTTTT	CASSPFFLGGELFF
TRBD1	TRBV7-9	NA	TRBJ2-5	TGTGCCAGCAGCTCTCCACCTCAGGGGGCTGTAGAGACCCAGTACTTC	CASSSPPQGAVETQYF
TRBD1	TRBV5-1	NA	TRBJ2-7	TGCGCCAGCAGCTTGGGACAGGGTAACGAGCAGTACTTC	CASSLGQGNEQYF
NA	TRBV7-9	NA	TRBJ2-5	TGTGCCAGCAGTCCGGGTGGGGGGGAGACCCAGTACTTC	CASSPGGGETQYF
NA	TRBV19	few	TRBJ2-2	TGTGCCAGTAGGACTCAGGGCACCGGGGAGCTGTTTTTT	CASRTQGTGELFF
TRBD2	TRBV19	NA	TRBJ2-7	TGTGCCAGTTCTCTAAGGACTAGATTCGAGCAGTACTTC	CASSLRTRFEQYF
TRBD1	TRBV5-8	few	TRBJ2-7	TGTGCCAGCAGCTCAGTAGGGACAGGGGTCTACGAGCAGTACTTC	CASSSVGTGVYEQYF
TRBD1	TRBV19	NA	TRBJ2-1	TGTGCCAGTAAAGGGAAAGGACAGGGTTTCTACAATGAGCAGTTCTTC	CASKGKGQGFYNEQFF
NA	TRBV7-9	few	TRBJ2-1	TGTGCCAGCAGCTTAGCCTATTTGACTAGTTGGGGGAATGAGCAGTTCTTC	CASSLAYLTSWGNEQFF
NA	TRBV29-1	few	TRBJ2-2	TGCAGCGTTGAACTCTTTCTCAACACCGGGGAGCTGTTTTTT	CSVELFLNTGELFF
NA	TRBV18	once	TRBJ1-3	TGTGCCAGCTCAGCCACGCCGGGAGACCATTCTGGAAACACCATATATTTT	CASSATPGDHSGNTIYF
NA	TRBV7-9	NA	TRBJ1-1	TGTGCCAGCAGCTTAGACGGCGGGGGCACTGAAGCTTTCTTT	CASSLDGGGTEAFF
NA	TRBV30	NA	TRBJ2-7	TGTGCCTGGAGTAGGGGTGGCTACGAGCAGTACTTC	CAWSRGGYEQYF
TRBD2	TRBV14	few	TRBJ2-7	TGTGCCAGCAGCCAAGTGAGAGTAGCGGGAGGTGGGTACGAGCAGTACTTC	CASSQVRVAGGGYEQYF
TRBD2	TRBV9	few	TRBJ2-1	TGTGCCAGCAGTCGTAGCGGGAGCCCCTACAATGAGCAGTTCTTC	CASSRSGSPYNEQFF
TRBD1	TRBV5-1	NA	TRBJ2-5	TGCGCCAGCAGCTTGCTACCGGGACAGGGGCAGACCCAGTACTTC	CASSLLPGQGQTQYF
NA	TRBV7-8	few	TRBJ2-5	TGTGCCAGCAGCTTTAACAGACAAGAGACCCAGTACTTC	CASSFNRQETQYF
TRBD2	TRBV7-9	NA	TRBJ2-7	TGTGCCAGCAGCTTGACTAGCGGGACTGTCTACGAGCAGTACTTC	CASSLTSGTVYEQYF
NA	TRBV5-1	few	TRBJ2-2	TGCGCCAGCAGCTTGGCCGGGAGAGAAACCGGGGAGCTGTTTTTT	CASSLAGRETGELFF
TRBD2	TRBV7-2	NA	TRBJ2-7	TGTGCCAGCAGCTTGGTCGGGAGGGGCGACGAGCAGTACTTC	CASSLVGRGDEQYF
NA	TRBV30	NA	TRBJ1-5	TGTGCCTGGAGTTTACGCGACAGCTATAGCAATCAGCCCCAGCATTTT	CAWSLRDSYSNQPQHF
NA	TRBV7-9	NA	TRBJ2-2	TGTGCCAGCAGCTCCAGATTGGTGCCCGGGGAGCTGTTTTTT	CASSSRLVPGELFF
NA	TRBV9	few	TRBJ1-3	TGTGCCAGCAGTGACAGAGACTCTGGAAACACCATATATTTT	CASSDRDSGNTIYF
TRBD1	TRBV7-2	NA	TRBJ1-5	TGTGCCAGCAGCTTTAACAGGGGTAGTCAGCCCCAGCATTTT	CASSFNRGSQPQHF
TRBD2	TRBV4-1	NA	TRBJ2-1	TGCGCCAGCAGCTTAACCCCGGGACTAGCGGGAGCAGGTGAGCAGTTCTTC	CASSLTPGLAGAGEQFF
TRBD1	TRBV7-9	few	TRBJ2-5	TGTGCCAGCAGCCGGACAGGGAAAGAGACCCAGTACTTC	CASSRTGKETQYF
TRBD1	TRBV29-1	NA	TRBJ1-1	TGCAGCGTTGAAGGCTTACAGGGGGTCCACACTGAAGCTTTCTTT	CSVEGLQGVHTEAFF
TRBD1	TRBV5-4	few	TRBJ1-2	TGTGCCAGCAGCTGGACAGGGGGCTATGGCTACACCTTC	CASSWTGGYGYTF
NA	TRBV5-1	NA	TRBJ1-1	TGCGCCAGCAGCCTGGACGGGGTCGCTGAAGCTTTCTTT	CASSLDGVAEAFF
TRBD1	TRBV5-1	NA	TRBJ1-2	TGCGCCAGCAGCTCACAGAACAGGGGAGGACGGGGTGGCTACACCTTC	CASSSQNRGGRGGYTF
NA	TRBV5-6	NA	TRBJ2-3	TGTGCCAGCAGCCCTCGACTGGCGGTCGCGGGCTCAGATACGCAGTATTTT	CASSPRLAVAGSDTQYF
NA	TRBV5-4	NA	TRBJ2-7	TGTGCCAGCAGCTCGGGGGGGGACAGGGTCGATGACGAGCAGTACTTC	CASSSGGDRVDDEQYF
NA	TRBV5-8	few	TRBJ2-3	TGTGCCAGCAGCCCAGTTCGTACAGATACGCAGTATTTT	CASSPVRTDTQYF
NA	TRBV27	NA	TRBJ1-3	TGTGCCAGCAGTTTATCGAAGAGGGTATCTGGAAACACCATATATTTT	CASSLSKRVSGNTIYF
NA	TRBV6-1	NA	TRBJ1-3	TGTGCCAGCAAAGACCGGGACTTTCATGGGGACACCATATATTTT	CASKDRDFHGDTIYF
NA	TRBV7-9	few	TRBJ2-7	TGTGCCAGCAGTTTTATTAGCGGCTCCTACGAGCAGTACTTC	CASSFISGSYEQYF